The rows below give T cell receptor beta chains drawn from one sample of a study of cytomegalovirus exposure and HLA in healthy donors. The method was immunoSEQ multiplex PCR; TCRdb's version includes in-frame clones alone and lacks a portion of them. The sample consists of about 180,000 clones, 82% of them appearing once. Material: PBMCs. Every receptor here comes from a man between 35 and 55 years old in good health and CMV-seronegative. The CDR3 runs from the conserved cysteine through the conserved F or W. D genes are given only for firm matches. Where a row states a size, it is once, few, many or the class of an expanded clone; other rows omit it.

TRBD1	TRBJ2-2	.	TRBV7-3	CASSFGTGGTGELFF	TGTGCCAGCAGCTTTGGGACAGGGGGCACCGGGGAGCTGTTTTTT
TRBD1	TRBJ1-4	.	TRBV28	CASSLTGIFAEKLFF	TGTGCCAGCAGTTTGACAGGGATTTTCGCTGAAAAACTGTTTTTT
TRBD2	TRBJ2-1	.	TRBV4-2	CASSQDLGLAGGSAQFF	TGTGCCAGCAGCCAAGATCTAGGTCTAGCGGGAGGGTCTGCGCAGTTCTTC
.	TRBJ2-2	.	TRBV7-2	CASSLSLTRNTGELFF	TGTGCCAGCAGCTTAAGCCTTACCCGGAACACCGGGGAGCTGTTTTTT
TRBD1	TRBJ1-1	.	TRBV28	CASSWTGEAFF	TGTGCCAGCAGTTGGACAGGTGAAGCTTTCTTT
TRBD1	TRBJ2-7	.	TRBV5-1	CASSLAGTGNEQYF	TGCGCCAGCAGCTTGGCCGGGACAGGGAACGAGCAGTACTTC
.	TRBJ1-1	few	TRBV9	CASSVGMLGRTEAFF	TGTGCCAGCAGCGTAGGTATGTTGGGCCGCACTGAAGCTTTCTTT
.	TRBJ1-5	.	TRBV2	CASTQGGFDQPQHF	TGTGCCAGCACCCAAGGGGGTTTCGATCAGCCCCAGCATTTT
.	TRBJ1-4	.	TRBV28	CASSLQGSTNEKLFF	TGTGCCAGCAGTTTGCAGGGATCAACTAATGAAAAACTGTTTTTT
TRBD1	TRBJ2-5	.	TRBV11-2	CASSPGGRGMTQYF	TGTGCCAGCAGCCCCGGCGGCAGGGGGATGACCCAGTACTTC